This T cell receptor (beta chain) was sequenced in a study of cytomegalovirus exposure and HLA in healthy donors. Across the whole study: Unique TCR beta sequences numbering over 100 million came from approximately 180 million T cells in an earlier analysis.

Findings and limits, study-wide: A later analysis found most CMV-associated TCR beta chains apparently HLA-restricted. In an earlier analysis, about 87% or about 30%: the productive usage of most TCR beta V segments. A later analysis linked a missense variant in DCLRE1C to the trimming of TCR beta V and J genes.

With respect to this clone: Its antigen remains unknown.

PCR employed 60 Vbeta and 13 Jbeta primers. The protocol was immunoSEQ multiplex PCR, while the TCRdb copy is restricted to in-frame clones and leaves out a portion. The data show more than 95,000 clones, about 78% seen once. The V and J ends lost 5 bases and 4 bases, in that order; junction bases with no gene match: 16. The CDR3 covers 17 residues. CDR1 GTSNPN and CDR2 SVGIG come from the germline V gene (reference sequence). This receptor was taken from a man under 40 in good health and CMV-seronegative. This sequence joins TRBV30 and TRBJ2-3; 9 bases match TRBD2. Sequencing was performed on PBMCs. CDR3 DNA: TGTGCCTGGCGCGTGCGGGAGGGCCTTTCTGGGGCAGATACGCAGTATTTT. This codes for CAWRVREGLSGADTQYF.